This TCR beta chain appears in the sequencing data of a study of T cells after yellow fever vaccination. MiXCR was run by TCRdb on the 5' RACE reads, yielding one entry per CDR3 protein. The table includes hundreds of thousands of distinct CDR3 sequences, approximately 12% detected once. Between the trimmed V and J ends, which lost 5 bases and 2 bases, there was a span of 10 bases. The CDR3 spans 14 residues. The germline V gene has CDR1 SGHDT and CDR2 YYEEEE. The chain links TRBV5-6 to TRBJ2-2; D call uncertain. The receptor's source is a man aged 25-45 years who received the YFV17D yellow fever vaccine. The material sequenced was PBMCs, taken on the day of the yellow fever booster vaccination. This CDR3 is CASSSNLNTGELFF. In DNA, the CDR3 is TGTGCCAGCAGTTCGAACCTCAACACCGGGGAGCTGTTTTTT.